Listed below are T cell receptor beta chains from one sample, sequenced in a study of follicular helper T cells after annual influenza vaccination. The repertoire was sequenced with immunoSEQ multiplex PCR; TCRdb's copy has only in-frame clones and lacks some. This sample has about 10,000 clones, with roughly four fifths found just once. The input for sequencing was CXCR5- memory CD4+ T cells sorted from blood, taken 7 days after influenza vaccination. The receptors shown here come from an adult who received the influenza vaccine. The CDR3 runs from the conserved cysteine through the conserved F or W. The D gene is left open where the match is weak. Where a row states a size, it is once, few, many or the class of an expanded clone; other rows omit it.

TRBV6-5	.	TRBJ1-2	.	TGTGCCAGCAGTTACCAGGCAGGCGCTAACTATGGCTACACCTTC	CASSYQAGANYGYTF
TRBV7-9	TRBD1	TRBJ2-1	.	TGTGCCAGCCGTAGCAGGGGGCGTGATGAGCAGTTCTTC	CASRSRGRDEQFF
TRBV5-3	.	TRBJ1-5	.	TGTGCCAGAAGCCCCCGGGGACACTTAAGCGGCAATCAGCCCCAGCATTTT	CARSPRGHLSGNQPQHF
TRBV7-9	.	TRBJ2-1	.	TGTGCCAGCAGCTTAACCCCCACAGAGCTCTCCTACAATGAGCAGTTCTTC	CASSLTPTELSYNEQFF
TRBV7-3	.	TRBJ2-5	.	TGTGCCAGCAGCTTGGGCGGGATAGGGACCCAGTACTTC	CASSLGGIGTQYF
TRBV19	.	TRBJ2-3	.	TGTGCCAGCAGGACCGTTGGGGCAGATACGCAGTATTTT	CASRTVGADTQYF
TRBV7-9	TRBD1	TRBJ1-2	few	TGTGCCAGCAGCTTAGGGGGGACAGGAGGCTACACCTTC	CASSLGGTGGYTF
TRBV7-9	TRBD1	TRBJ2-2	.	TGTGCCAGCAGCTTAGGGCACAGGGGGAACACCGGGGAGCTGTTTTTT	CASSLGHRGNTGELFF
TRBV7-9	.	TRBJ1-1	few	TGTGCCAGCAGCGCACTCGGTGAAGCTTTCTTT	CASSALGEAFF
TRBV6-6	.	TRBJ2-7	.	TGTGCCAGCAGCCCAAACTCCTACGAGCAGTACTTC	CASSPNSYEQYF
TRBV11-3	TRBD2	TRBJ2-2	.	TGTGCCAGCAGACCCATTGGGGGGGCGAACACCGGGGAGCTGTTTTTT	CASRPIGGANTGELFF
TRBV11-3	TRBD1	TRBJ2-7	.	TGTGCCAGCAGCTTAGATCCCTCTCCGGGACAGGGTCCCCCTTTCTACGAGCAGTACTTC	CASSLDPSPGQGPPFYEQYF
TRBV5-1	.	TRBJ1-6	.	TGCGCCAGTCGGGACGACGATAATTCACCCCTCCACTTT	CASRDDDNSPLHF
TRBV2	.	TRBJ2-7	few	TGTGCCAGCAGTGCGGAGATTGTGCAGTACTTC	CASSAEIVQYF
TRBV13	TRBD1	TRBJ1-1	.	TGTGCCAGCAGCACACGGACAGGGATGAACACTGAAGCTTTCTTT	CASSTRTGMNTEAFF
TRBV4-1	.	TRBJ2-5	.	TGCGCCAGCAGCCAGTCTCAGGGTCCGCTACAAGAGACCCAGTACTTC	CASSQSQGPLQETQYF
TRBV19	.	TRBJ1-2	few	TGTGCCAGCAGAAGGACAGTGAACTATGGCTACACCTTC	CASRRTVNYGYTF
TRBV14	.	TRBJ2-1	.	TGTGCCAGCAGCCAGTCATCGTCCTACAATGAGCAGTTCTTC	CASSQSSSYNEQFF
TRBV7-3	.	TRBJ1-3	.	TGTGCCAGCAGTACCGGGACGAGCTCTGGAAACACCATATATTTT	CASSTGTSSGNTIYF
TRBV5-8	.	TRBJ1-5	few	TGTGCCAGCAGGTATGGGGGCCAGCCCCAGCATTTT	CASRYGGQPQHF
TRBV6-1	.	TRBJ2-3	.	TGTGCCAGCAGTTTGCAGGGTGCAGATACGCAGTATTTT	CASSLQGADTQYF
TRBV7-9	.	TRBJ1-2	.	TGTGCCAGCAGCTTTAAGGCGGGCTACACCTTC	CASSFKAGYTF
TRBV9	TRBD1	TRBJ2-2	.	TGTGCCAGCAGGGCACCCGGGACAGAAGACACCGGGGAGCTGTTTTTT	CASRAPGTEDTGELFF
TRBV5-1	.	TRBJ1-4	.	TGCGCCAGCAGCTTGACCGGGACACGGAATGAAAAACTGTTTTTT	CASSLTGTRNEKLFF
TRBV23-1	.	TRBJ1-1	once	TGCGCCAGCAGTCGGCCTGTCGCGAACACTGAAGCTTTCTTT	CASSRPVANTEAFF
TRBV11-3	.	TRBJ1-1	.	TGTGCCAGCAGCTTAATCAGGAGGAACACTGAAGCTTTCTTT	CASSLIRRNTEAFF
TRBV9	TRBD2	TRBJ2-5	once	TGTGCCAGCAGCGTAGGGGGACTAGCCGAGACCCAGTACTTC	CASSVGGLAETQYF
TRBV5-1	TRBD1	TRBJ1-1	.	TGCGCCAGCAGCGAGGGACAGCTGAACACTGAAGCTTTCTTT	CASSEGQLNTEAFF
TRBV9	.	TRBJ2-1	.	TGTGCCAGCAGCGTACGTTTCGGGATCTCCTACAATGAGCAGTTCTTC	CASSVRFGISYNEQFF
TRBV7-3	TRBD2	TRBJ2-5	.	TGTGCCAGCAGCCATAGCGGGGGGACCCAAGAGACCCAGTACTTC	CASSHSGGTQETQYF
TRBV4-2	.	TRBJ2-5	.	TGTGCCAGCAGCCAAGATGTTCGGGGACCAAACGCAGCGAACAGGGCAGAGACCCAGTACTTC	CASSQDVRGPNAANRAETQYF
TRBV7-9	TRBD2	TRBJ2-4	once	TGTGCCAGCAGCTCTAGCGGGGGGGCCGGCAAAAACATTCAGTACTTC	CASSSSGGAGKNIQYF
TRBV27	.	TRBJ1-5	.	TGTGCCAGCAGTAGGAGGGAAGGTCAGCCCCAGCATTTT	CASSRREGQPQHF
TRBV9	.	TRBJ1-2	.	TGTGCCAGCAGCGTGGAACCTAACTATGGCTACACCTTC	CASSVEPNYGYTF
TRBV6-5	TRBD2	TRBJ2-7	.	TGTGCCAGCAGTTACTCCGGACTAGCTTTCTACGAGCAGTACTTC	CASSYSGLAFYEQYF
TRBV5-1	.	TRBJ2-3	.	TGCGCCAGCAGCTTGGGATTCACAGATACGCAGTATTTT	CASSLGFTDTQYF
TRBV7-6	TRBD2	TRBJ2-1	.	TGTGCCAGCAGCGATCGAAGGGTAGCGGGGGGGTACAATGAGCAGTTCTTC	CASSDRRVAGGYNEQFF
TRBV10-3	.	TRBJ2-5	.	TGTGCCATCAGTGAGCGAAGCCAAGAGACCCAGTACTTC	CAISERSQETQYF
TRBV11-3	.	TRBJ1-1	.	TGTGCCAGCAGCCCCGGCGGCGTGAACACTGAAGCTTTCTTT	CASSPGGVNTEAFF